This T cell receptor beta chain was identified in a study of cytomegalovirus exposure and HLA in healthy donors. Worth noting for this clone: Its specificity is unknown.

The germline V gene has CDR1 SGHAT and CDR2 FQNNGV. V gave up 4 bases and J gave up 1 base, with 5 bases separating them. This CDR3 is 12 amino acids long. The study, taken as a whole, reports: Per a later analysis, HLA-associated TCR beta chains showed more clonal expansion than other, equally common TCR beta chains.

The PCR ran on 60 Vbeta and 13 Jbeta primers. TCRdb keeps only in-frame clones here, not all; method: immunoSEQ multiplex PCR. The sample consists of tens of thousands of clones, 55% to 75% of them appearing once. The source is a woman aged 40 to 50 in good health and CMV-seropositive. The V gene is TRBV11-2, the J gene TRBJ2-7; D not resolved. The sample comprised PBMCs. CDR3 sequence reads: CASSYQSYEQYF. The CDR3 coding sequence is TGTGCCAGCAGCTATCAATCCTACGAGCAGTACTTC.